Following are 12 T cell receptor beta chains from one sample sequenced in a study of glioma-infiltrating T cells after dendritic cell vaccination. The method was immunoSEQ multiplex PCR; TCRdb's version includes in-frame clones alone and lacks a portion of them. The sample includes about 58,000 clones, roughly 84% of them seen just once. Time point described: after dendritic cell vaccination, including at tumor progression/relapse. Sequencing used blood, obtained after dendritic cell vaccination. Source of these receptors: a human donor with glioblastoma.

For the CDR3, the DNA is TGTGCCTCCTCGTTTTGTTTTCATCAGCCCCAGCATTTT. Protein: CASSFCFHQPQHF. This chain joins TRBV30 and TRBJ1-5; D call uncertain. Germline assignment: CDR1 GTSNPN and CDR2 SVGIG (reference sequence). Between the trimmed V and J ends, which lost 7 bases and 5 bases, there was a span of 15 bases. This CDR3 region has 13 residues.

V is TRBV11-2 and J is TRBJ2-7; 12 bases map to TRBD1. CDR1 and CDR2 from the germline V gene are SGHAT and FQNNGV. This CDR3 comprises 15 residues. V shed 3 bases and J 5 bases; nucleotides not matched to a gene: 5. The DNA for the CDR3 is TGTGCCAGCAGCTTCCGGGGACAGGGGGCCCACGAGCAGTACTTC. Translated, it gives CASSFRGQGAHEQYF.

The chain couples TRBV2 to TRBJ1-2; TRBD1 matches 7 bases. V gave up 10 bases and J gave up 2 bases; unmatched junction bases: 4. CDR1 SNHLY and CDR2 FYNNEI come from the germline V gene. The CDR3 contains 12 residues. CDR3 nucleotide sequence: TGTGCCATAAGGACAGGAAACTATGGCTACACCTTC. This sequence encodes CAIRTGNYGYTF.

This sequence joins TRBV11-2 and TRBJ2-2, with a tentative D call TRBD2 (7 bases). The germline gives CDR1 SGHAT, CDR2 FQNNGV. The CDR3 loop spans 17 amino acids. Deletions cut 5 bases from V and 0 bases from J, with 16 bases between. This CDR3 reads CASSPSPGGPNTGELFF. CDR3 in DNA: TGTGCCAGCAGCCCGAGCCCCGGGGGGCCGAACACCGGGGAGCTGTTTTTT.

The chain uses TRBV29-1 and TRBJ2-1, with 9 bases fitting TRBD2. The CDR3 runs to 13 residues. Germline trimming cut 7 bases from V and 6 bases from J; bases unmatched to any gene: 7. Germline CDR1 is SQVTM and CDR2 is ANQGSEA. In DNA form, the CDR3 reads TGCAGCGCTGCGGGGGGGCTTACCAATGAGCAGTTCTTC. This gives the protein CSAAGGLTNEQFF.

The chain is built from TRBV9 and TRBJ2-2; TRBD2 matches at 9 bases. The length of the CDR3 is 16 residues. J lost 4 bases, V lost 4 bases, and 8 bases had no gene match. Germline loops: CDR1 SGDLS, CDR2 YYNGEE. Written as DNA, the CDR3 is TGTGCCAGCAGCCTGGGCGGGGGGGCTCTCACCGGGGAGCTGTTTTTT. Translated: CASSLGGGALTGELFF.

The V call is TRBV27, the J call TRBJ1-1; D remains unclear. Germline V gene data show CDR1 as MNHEY and CDR2 as SMNVEV (reference sequence). Trimming removed 1 base at V and 3 bases at J, with 12 bases between. The CDR3 is made up of 15 amino acids. In nucleotides, the CDR3 is TGTGCCAGCAGTTTATTGCGGGGATCGGACACTGAAGCTTTCTTT. It is translated as CASSLLRGSDTEAFF.

The V call is TRBV5-4, the J call TRBJ1-4; 12 positions agree with TRBD1. This CDR3 spans 14 amino acids. J was trimmed by 8 bases and V by 4 bases; bases with no gene match: 3. Germline values: CDR1 SGHNT, CDR2 YYREEE (reference sequence). CDR3 nucleotides: TGTGCCAGCAGCGGTGGGACAGGGGGCGAAAAACTGTTTTTT. Protein: CASSGGTGGEKLFF.

This clone has a single count. This rearrangement joins TRBV9 to TRBJ2-1; 8 nucleotides align to TRBD2. V lost 3 bases to trimming and J lost 6 bases; unmatched junction nucleotides: 8. CDR3 length: 15 residues. Germline CDR1 is SGDLS and CDR2 is YYNGEE. The DNA of the CDR3 is TGTGCCAGCAGCGCCACGAGCGGGGGCGGCAATGAGCAGTTCTTC. Protein: CASSATSGGGNEQFF.

The V and J genes are TRBV18 and TRBJ1-3; 7 bases line up with TRBD1. Trimming cost V 2 bases and J 1 base; bases outside gene matches: 14. Germline values: CDR1 KGHSH, CDR2 LQKENI. CDR3 size: 19 residues. The CDR3 reads CASSPETGWSGNSGNTIYF. CDR3 DNA: TGTGCCAGCTCACCAGAGACAGGGTGGTCTGGAAATTCTGGAAACACCATATATTTT.

The rearrangement uses TRBV29-1 and TRBJ2-1, with D tentatively TRBD1 (5 bases). Deletions cut 3 bases from V and 8 bases from J, with 11 bases between. The CDR3 has 12 residues. From germline, CDR1 is SQVTM and CDR2 ANQGSEA. The CDR3 nucleotides read TGCAGCGTTGAGGTGGACACAGATGAGCAGTTCTTC. Its protein is CSVEVDTDEQFF.

The V gene is TRBV10-2, the J gene TRBJ1-5; D is unresolved. CDR1 WSHSY and CDR2 SAAADI come from the germline V gene. The length of the CDR3 is 14 residues. Trimming left V 3 bases short and J 3 bases short, with 9 bases between. CDR3 region: CASSDAGYNQPQHF. For the CDR3, the DNA is TGCGCCAGCAGTGATGCAGGTTACAATCAGCCCCAGCATTTT.